Given below is one T cell receptor beta chain in context. The antigen it recognizes is unknown. Base-call qualities are not available, and no considerably larger clone is one nucleotide away. The germline V gene (reference sequence) yields LGHDT for CDR1 and YNNKEL for CDR2. V gives up 4 bases and J gives up 4 bases, and the segment between their germline ends measures 14 bases. The CDR3 measures 16 amino acids from cysteine to phenylalanine. Only the CDR3 portion is preserved as DNA: 48 bases, with reading frame beginning at the first base. Collaborating institutions collected whole blood in K2EDTA tubes following their own protocols. For TCRbeta analysis, collaborators shipped samples in one of three forms: frozen whole blood, isolated PBMCs, or DNA extracted from either of those sample types. TCRbeta CDR3 regions were amplified from genomic DNA using the immunoSEQ Assay, a bias-controlled multiplex PCR. In the authors' own workflow: Nucleated cell counts per sample were estimated from amplification of reference gene primers within the assay. Sequence reads were collapsed and filtered to measure the absolute abundance of every unique TCRbeta CDR3 rearrangement. Productive Simpson clonality was computed per sample as the square root of Simpson's diversity index over productive rearrangements. This immuneACCESS table, as held by TCRdb, lists in-frame sequences with V and J called but not all clones. Of the missing ones, under half trace to an unresolved V gene in checked studies; the others have no known cause. V, J and clone size reflect that table, while D and trimming were determined from the DNA. The sample profile shows about 30,000 clones; approximately 92% of them were found once. About 15% of the sample comes from the top ten.

These data are taken from a study of blood T cell repertoires in COVID-19 (dated by TCRdb to the early 2020s). For the study in its entirety: Samples covering the acute and convalescent phases of COVID-19 were provided by collaborators in the United States, Italy and Spain. Where available, HLA class I and class II types were obtained from metadata supplied by the sample provider rather than from assay-based typing. The material from the prospective study consisted of cDNA or gDNA derived from T cells, B-cell-depleted T cells, or PBMCs. Nearly every sample came with metadata listing a de-identified subject ID, COVID-19 status, age in years and sex. Samples came from the ongoing ImmuneRACE study (first 160 participants) plus 1,254 subjects from 6 global collaborators. A freely available public database, intended as a resource for researchers studying the immune response to SARS-CoV-2, is where the repertoires were released. Deeply sampled blood TCRbeta repertoires from subjects exposed to, actively infected with, or recovered from COVID-19 were included in the dataset. What the research found in general, with its limitations: The quantity of clinical and demographic metadata differed by source and by participant and was supplied without curation.

The TCR originated in an older man with acute or convalescent COVID-19. The chain is encoded by TRBV3-1 (or the pseudogene TRBV3-2) joined to TRBJ2-6; matching of 7 bases hints at TRBD1 as the D gene. Sequenced: peripheral blood. For the CDR3, the sequence is CASSRAAGQGANVLTF. The DNA sequence follows: TGTGCCAGCAGCCGAGCGGCGGGACAGGGGGCCAACGTCCTGACTTTC.